A single sample gave rise to the 21 T cell receptor beta chains below, sequenced in a study of cytomegalovirus exposure and HLA in healthy donors (dated by TCRdb to the late 2010s). Libraries were constructed by the immunoSEQ multiplex PCR assay. Here the immuneACCESS table is served through TCRdb, limited to in-frame sequences with V and J called. Missing clones are a known gap in these copies; in checked studies unresolved V genes cover under half, and the rest lacks a known reason. The table for this sample lists about 120,000 clones; around 88% of them were counted only once. The leading ten clones occupy approximately 1.8% of the sample. Material: PBMCs. These receptors were obtained from a young man in good health and CMV-seronegative.

The DNA of the CDR3 is TGTGCCAGCAGGACAGGGGCGTTTGACACCGGGGAGCTGTTTTTT. Protein product: CASRTGAFDTGELFF. The rearrangement joins TRBV2 to TRBJ2-2; 8 bases align to TRBD1. Trimming removed 6 bases from V and 3 bases from J; junction bases left unmatched: 6. This CDR3 has 15 residues. Germline-derived CDR1 and CDR2 are SNHLY and FYNNEI.

The chain uses TRBV7-8 and TRBJ2-7, with 9 bases aligning to TRBD1. V trimming: 5 bases; J trimming: 2 bases; junction bases outside the gene matches: 10. The CDR3 loop spans 16 amino acids. CDR1 is SGHVS, CDR2 FQNEAQ, per germline. The CDR3 sequence is CASSPSMGQGTYEQYF. The CDR3 coding sequence is TGTGCCAGCAGCCCTAGCATGGGACAGGGCACCTACGAGCAGTACTTC.

This clone was observed a handful of times. The genes are TRBV6-5 and TRBJ2-7; 7 bases match TRBD2. CDR1 and CDR2 from the germline V gene are MNHEY and SVGAGI. This CDR3 is 14 amino acids long. The V gene end was trimmed by 6 bases and the J gene end by 6 bases; junction bases not matched to a gene: 11. This CDR3 is CASSPPWEGGEQYF. CDR3 nucleotides: TGTGCCAGCAGCCCCCCCTGGGAGGGCGGCGAGCAGTACTTC.

The chain links TRBV5-1 to TRBJ1-1; D gene ambiguous. Germline assignment: CDR1 SGHRS and CDR2 YFSETQ. V was clipped by 1 base and J by 3 bases, with 7 bases between them. CDR3 length equals 13 residues. The CDR3, as DNA: TGCGCCAGCAGCTTGAACACCGACACTGAAGCTTTCTTT. Its translation: CASSLNTDTEAFF.

About this clone itself: The sample holds other DNA sequences that translate to the same CDR3. This chain connects TRBV25-1 to TRBJ2-7; maybe TRBD2 (6 bases). CDR3 length: 13 amino acids. Trimming removed 3 bases at V and 3 bases at J, with 9 bases between. Per the germline V gene, CDR1 is MGHDK and CDR2 is SYGVNS. CDR3 sequence: CASSDQGGYEQYF. CDR3 sequence (DNA): TGTGCCAGCAGTGATCAGGGAGGCTACGAGCAGTACTTC.

The rearrangement joins TRBV4-1 to TRBJ2-1; D perhaps matches TRBD2 (5 bases). This CDR3 region has 19 residues. Germline CDR1 is MGHRA and CDR2 is YSYEKL. V lost 4 bases, J lost 1 base, and 23 bases lay in between. CDR3 loop: CASSPFSGGQNDSYNEQFF. In nucleotides, the CDR3 is TGCGCCAGCAGCCCCTTTTCGGGCGGGCAAAATGATTCCTACAATGAGCAGTTCTTC.

The gene calls are TRBV9 and TRBJ2-3; 7 bases are shared with TRBD2. Germline V gene data show CDR1 as SGDLS and CDR2 as YYNGEE. This CDR3 region has 16 residues. V shed 4 bases, J shed 2 bases, and the junction held 10 bases outside the gene matches. The chain's CDR3 is CASSIHLGLTTDTQYF. The CDR3 bases are TGTGCCAGCAGCATCCACCTGGGACTAACCACAGATACGCAGTATTTT.

This clone was recorded once. The CDR3 spells CASSIGGAVGSESYGYTF. For the CDR3, the DNA is TGTGCCAGTAGTATTGGGGGGGCCGTGGGCAGCGAAAGCTATGGCTACACCTTC. This rearrangement joins TRBV19 to TRBJ1-2, with a weak D call TRBD1 (6 bases). This CDR3 is built from 18 residues. Germline CDR1 LNHDA, CDR2 SQIVND (reference sequence). Trimming left V 3 bases short and J 4 bases short, with 24 bases between.

V gene TRBV6-5 combines with J gene TRBJ2-1; 14 nucleotides agree with TRBD2. This CDR3 spans 15 amino acids. Looked up from germline, CDR1 is MNHEY and CDR2 is SVGAGI. The ends lost 6 bases at V and 7 bases at J; junction bases unmatched: 5. CDR3 nucleotide sequence: TGTGCCAGCAGGGAGGGACTAGCGGGAGTTAATGAGCAGTTCTTC. Translation: CASREGLAGVNEQFF.

The genes are TRBV9 and TRBJ2-7; weak D call: TRBD1 (5 bases). Germline V lookup: CDR1 SGDLS, CDR2 YYNGEE. The V end was cut by 2 bases, the J end by 3 bases, with 9 bases between. The CDR3 runs 13 residues. As DNA, the CDR3 is TGTGCCAGCAGCGTGGGGCCGAGCTACGAGCAGTACTTC. Translated, it gives CASSVGPSYEQYF.

V is TRBV15 and J is TRBJ2-7; 7 nucleotides agree with TRBD2. With 0 bases clipped from V and 2 bases from J, the junction kept 7 bases outside the gene matches. This CDR3 has 16 residues. The germline V gene has CDR1 LNHNV and CDR2 YYDKDF (reference sequence). The CDR3 region has the DNA TGTGCCACCAGCAGAGATCTTACGGGGGGTGCCTACGAGCAGTACTTC. Its translation is CATSRDLTGGAYEQYF.

The CDR3 nucleotides read TGTGCCAGCTCACCACTTTTCGGGGATCATCAGCCCCAGCATTTT. Protein: CASSPLFGDHQPQHF. This sequence joins TRBV18 and TRBJ1-5; D ambiguous. The CDR3 has 15 residues. In germline, CDR1 is KGHSH, CDR2 LQKENI. The V and J ends lost 1 base and 5 bases respectively, with 12 bases between them.

This chain uses TRBV6-1 with TRBJ2-4; 8 bases are a match to TRBD1. Germline V gene lookup returns CDR1 MNHNS and CDR2 SASEGT. This CDR3 spans 16 amino acids. Trimming at V came to 6 bases and at J to 6 bases, leaving 13 bases not matched to a gene. This chain's CDR3 is CASRERQGRFGNIQYF. For the CDR3, the DNA is TGTGCCAGCAGGGAACGACAGGGGCGGTTTGGAAACATTCAGTACTTC.

This clone is a singleton in its sample. The chain carries TRBV5-4 and TRBJ2-2, with D perhaps TRBD1 (5 bases). Trimming shortened V by 5 bases and J by 6 bases, and 14 bases separated the two germline ends. In germline, CDR1 is SGHNT, CDR2 YYREEE (reference sequence). The CDR3 has 14 amino acids. The CDR3 DNA reads TGTGCCAGCAGTGGGGCACGAGGTCCCGGGGAGCTGTTTTTT. This gives the protein CASSGARGPGELFF.

The V call is TRBV7-9, the J call TRBJ1-2; 8 positions match TRBD1. The CDR3 runs to 16 residues. Germline CDR1 reads SEHNR; CDR2 reads FQNEAQ (reference sequence). The J segment lost 3 bases and the V segment lost 2 bases, leaving 8 bases of the junction unmatched. CDR3 sequence reads: CASSLHKTGADYGYTF. CDR3 nucleotides: TGTGCCAGCAGCTTACATAAGACAGGGGCAGACTATGGCTACACCTTC.

V is TRBV5-6 and J is TRBJ1-2, with a possible D match to TRBD1 (6 bases). The CDR3 extends over 17 amino acids. The V gene's germline CDR1 is SGHDT and CDR2 YYEEEE. V was shortened by 3 bases and J by 5 bases, with 23 bases between the two germline ends. DNA of the CDR3: TGTGCCAGCAGCTCCCGGGTATGGACAGAAATAAGATATGGCTACACCTTC. Translating gives CASSSRVWTEIRYGYTF.

The chain uses TRBV28 and TRBJ2-3, with TRBD2 identical over 8 bases. V lost 9 bases, J lost 2 bases, and 7 bases stayed unmatched. CDR1 MDHEN and CDR2 SYDVKM come from the germline V gene. This CDR3 region has 14 residues. CDR3 nucleotide sequence: TGTGCCAGTGTGAGGCGGGAGGCCACAGATACGCAGTATTTT. Protein: CASVRREATDTQYF. The full variable domain, in which reference TRBV28 and TRBJ2-3 provide the parts outside the CDR3, is DVKVTQSSRYLVKRTGEKVFLECVQDMDHENMFWYRQDPGLGLRLIYFSYDVKMKEKGDIPEGYSVSREKKERFSLILESASTNQTSMYLCASVRREATDTQYFGPGTRLTVL.

This chain links TRBV5-4 with TRBJ1-2; D is perhaps TRBD1 (6 bases). The CDR3 consists of 15 residues. CDR1 is SGHNT, CDR2 YYREEE, per germline (reference sequence). V was cut by 0 bases and J by 1 base, with 10 bases left in between. CDR3 nucleotide sequence: TGTGCCAGCAGCTTGGGACAGGAATATAACTATGGCTACACCTTC. As protein: CASSLGQEYNYGYTF.

The chain recombines TRBV7-2 with TRBJ1-5, with TRBD1 as a possible D gene (5 bases). The germline CDR1 and CDR2 sequences are SGHTA and FQGNSA. V was cut by 1 base and J by 5 bases, with 12 bases left in between. This CDR3 is built from 15 residues. CDR3 region: CASSLGSGLHQPQHF. The CDR3 nucleotides are TGTGCCAGCAGCTTAGGCTCAGGGTTACATCAGCCCCAGCATTTT.

The chain carries TRBV7-2 and TRBJ2-3, with unresolved D. The CDR3 is 14 residues long. Trimming removed 4 bases from V and 8 bases from J, with 16 bases in between. Germline CDR1 reads SGHTA; CDR2 reads FQGNSA. The CDR3 loop is CASSSLLLASTQYF. The DNA for the CDR3 is TGTGCCAGCAGCTCCCTCCTCCTTGCCAGTACGCAGTATTTT. Complete variable domain (other parts from reference TRBV7-2 and TRBJ2-3): GAGVSQSPSNKVTEKGKDVELRCDPISGHTALYWYRQSLGQGLEFLIYFQGNSAPDKSGLPSDRFSAERTGGSVSTLTIQRTQQEDSAVYLCASSSLLLASTQYFGPGTRLTVL.

The count of this clone is one. V is TRBV5-4 and J is TRBJ2-7, with 10 positions matching TRBD2. Germline values: CDR1 SGHNT, CDR2 YYREEE (reference sequence). The CDR3 loop spans 15 amino acids. V gave up 4 bases and J gave up 3 bases; unmatched junction bases: 7. The CDR3 is CASSPQAGGIYEQYF. The CDR3 coding sequence is TGTGCCAGCAGCCCACAAGCGGGAGGGATCTACGAGCAGTACTTC.